Reported below is one T cell receptor beta chain. Here immunoSEQ multiplex PCR was the method, and the copy in TCRdb shows in-frame clones only, minus some. Of approximately 470,000 clones in the sample, about 85% were seen once. This entry belongs to a study of blood T cell repertoires in COVID-19. The sample comprised PBMCs or T cells enriched from blood (not recorded which). The receptor comes from a woman aged 18-29 years who had recovered from COVID-19.

The DNA for the CDR3 is TGTGCCAGTAGTGTTCTTGGGGACAGGGGTACCACCGGGGAGCTGTTTTTT. Translation gives CASSVLGDRGTTGELFF. The gene calls are TRBV19 and TRBJ2-2; 10 bases map to TRBD1. With 5 bases clipped from V and 4 bases from J, the junction kept 10 bases outside the gene matches. The germline CDR1 and CDR2 sequences are LNHDA and SQIVND (reference sequence). The CDR3 length is 17 residues.